This entry is about one TCR beta chain. The data are from a study of control samples from healthy donors and cancer patients. Assay: immunoSEQ multiplex PCR; the TCRdb copy retains only in-frame clones and omits some. The sample has roughly 120,000 clones; over 85% are singletons. V was shortened by 6 bases and J by 4 bases, with 9 bases between the two germline ends. The CDR3 is 13 amino acids. Germline CDR1 SNHLY, CDR2 FYNNEI. The V gene is TRBV2, the J gene TRBJ1-4, with D hard to call. Input material: blood. The TCR comes from a man in his thirties or forties in good health. The CDR3 DNA follows: TGTGCCAGCAGCGAGGACCGTAATGAAAAACTGTTTTTT. This sequence encodes CASSEDRNEKLFF.